The text below deals with one T cell receptor beta chain. The target of this receptor is not known. No much larger clone exists at a distance of one base, and base qualities are not known. CDR1 and CDR2 are drawn from the germline V gene: LGHNA, YNFKEQ. Cut back by 4 bases and 6 bases, the V and J ends lie 10 bases apart. The CDR3, cysteine through phenylalanine, is 14 amino acids long. The entry retains the CDR3 DNA only, 42 bases that are in frame from base 1. This entry comes from a study of blood T cell repertoires in COVID-19 (dated by TCRdb to the early 2020s). Looking at the study overall: Samples from collaborators originated in the United States, Italy and Spain and spanned both the acute and convalescent phases of COVID-19. Samples came from the ongoing ImmuneRACE study (first 160 participants) plus 1,254 subjects from 6 global collaborators. Deeply sampled blood TCRbeta repertoires from subjects exposed to, actively infected with, or recovered from COVID-19 were included in the dataset. HLA class I and class II types, where available, came from metadata supplied by the sample provider rather than from assay-based typing. The repertoires were released in a freely available public database meant as a resource for research on the immune response to SARS-CoV-2. The prospective study material was composed of cDNA or gDNA derived from T cells, B-cell-depleted T cells, or PBMCs. Sample metadata almost always included a de-identified subject ID, COVID-19 status, age in years and sex.

The collaborating institutions used their own protocols to collect whole blood in K2EDTA tubes. For TCRbeta analysis, collaborators shipped samples as frozen whole blood, isolated PBMCs, or DNA extracted from either of those sample types. Points the paper makes about the study in general: Clinical and demographic metadata were provided uncurated, with the amount varying by source and participant.

TCRbeta CDR3 regions were amplified from genomic DNA using the immunoSEQ Assay, a bias-controlled multiplex PCR. The published analysis was carried out like this. The number of nucleated cells in each sample was estimated by amplification of reference gene primers within the assay. To quantify the absolute abundance of each unique TCRbeta CDR3 rearrangement, sequence reads were collapsed and filtered. For each sample, productive Simpson clonality was calculated by taking the square root of Simpson's diversity index across productive rearrangements. The table comes from immuneACCESS by way of TCRdb, which keeps in-frame sequences with V and J called. Part of the clones is missing from these tables; in studies checked, under half for an unresolved V gene and the rest for unknown reasons. D and trimming come from the DNA, and the V and J calls and clone size come from that table. The table for this sample lists about 83,000 clones; around nine tenths of them were counted only once. The top ten constitute under 8.5% of the sample.

The chain uses TRBV4-2 and TRBJ1-6; the D region possibly corresponds to TRBD1 (5 bases align). This clonotype was sampled from an elderly man with active or convalescent COVID-19. Material: peripheral blood. The DNA sequence is given as TGTGCCAGCAGCCCACAGGTTCCTAATTCACCCCTCCACTTT. Translated, it gives CASSPQVPNSPLHF.